The rows below give T cell receptor beta chains drawn from one sample of a study of identical twins. TCRdb re-called the 5' RACE reads through MiXCR, storing one row per CDR3 protein. The table lists roughly 240,000 distinct CDR3 sequences, approximately 8% of them singletons. These sequences were also reported in another study, on yellow fever vaccine responses in identical twins.

The sample was CD8+ T cells sorted from blood. The receptors were gathered from a woman aged 18-35 years in good health. CDR3s include the opening cysteine and the closing phenylalanine or tryptophan. The order of the fields is J gene, clone size, V gene, D gene, CDR3 protein, CDR3 DNA. A D gene is named only where the DNA matches it firmly. The size field is filled for only some rows; it gives once, few, many or a size class.

TRBJ2-7,many,TRBV27,TRBD1,CASSPIQGAEQYF,TGTGCCAGCAGTCCAATACAGGGGGCGGAGCAGTACTTC
TRBJ2-1,many,TRBV25-1,.,CASSGRYNEQFF,TGTGCCAGCAGTGGGCGGTACAATGAGCAGTTCTTC
TRBJ2-6,many,TRBV12-3/TRBV12-4,TRBD1,CASTYRGPGANVLTF,TGTGCCAGCACCTACAGGGGGCCTGGGGCCAACGTCCTGACTTTC
TRBJ2-3,many,TRBV9,.,CASSVASGSTDTQYF,TGTGCCAGCAGCGTAGCCAGCGGGAGCACAGATACGCAGTATTTT
TRBJ1-2,few,TRBV7-9,.,CASSPVLSGEGYTF,TGTGCCAGCAGTCCCGTCCTCTCGGGAGAAGGCTACACCTTC
TRBJ2-1,.,TRBV27,.,CASSFGYGVEQFF,TGTGCCAGCAGTTTTGGCTACGGGGTCGAGCAGTTCTTC
TRBJ1-1,.,TRBV18,.,CASSPVGGQPNTEAFF,TGTGCCAGCTCACCCGTTGGGGGCCAACCGAACACTGAAGCTTTCTTT
TRBJ2-7,.,TRBV5-5,.,CASSPGVLCEQYF,TGTGCCAGCAGCCCCGGGGTCCTCTGCGAGCAGTACTTC
TRBJ2-2,.,TRBV15,.,CATSSGFLGGSGELFF,TGTGCCACCAGCAGTGGATTTCTTGGGGGCTCCGGGGAGCTGTTTTTT
TRBJ1-2,many,TRBV5-1,.,CASRPSEKSTLYGYTF,TGCGCCAGCAGGCCCTCGGAAAAGTCAACATTATATGGCTACACCTTC
TRBJ2-1,few,TRBV7-3,TRBD2,CASSLSGSHSGTSVNEQFF,TGTGCCAGCAGCTTAAGCGGATCCCATTCCGGGACTAGCGTCAATGAGCAGTTCTTC
TRBJ2-1,many,TRBV4-2,TRBD2,CASSQDGLDLYNEQFF,TGTGCCAGCAGCCAAGACGGACTAGACCTTTACAATGAGCAGTTCTTC
TRBJ2-2,few,TRBV7-2,.,CASSSVQGLMNTGELFF,TGTGCCAGCAGCTCGGTACAGGGCCTGATGAACACCGGGGAGCTGTTTTTT
TRBJ2-7,.,TRBV7-2,.,CASSLFYGISYEQYF,TGTGCCAGCAGCTTATTCTACGGGATCTCCTACGAGCAGTACTTC
TRBJ2-3,few,TRBV5-1,TRBD2,CASSLAGGRRTDTQYF,TGCGCCAGCAGCTTGGCGGGCGGGAGGCGCACAGATACGCAGTATTTT
TRBJ2-2,many,TRBV10-3,.,CAISEFLERSRGELFF,TGTGCCATCAGTGAGTTTCTTGAGCGGTCGCGTGGGGAGCTGTTTTTT
TRBJ2-3,many,TRBV6-4,.,CASSDTNTDTQYF,TGTGCCAGCAGTGACACTAACACAGATACGCAGTATTTT
TRBJ2-3,.,TRBV20-1,.,CSAMGAGVGDTQYF,TGCAGTGCTATGGGGGCGGGAGTTGGAGATACGCAGTATTTT
TRBJ1-2,.,TRBV6-6,TRBD1,CASRGGTDGYTF,TGTGCCAGCAGAGGGGGGACAGACGGCTACACCTTC
TRBJ2-4,few,TRBV12-3/TRBV12-4,TRBD2,CASSFMLAGENIQYF,TGTGCCAGCAGTTTCATGCTAGCGGGAGAAAACATTCAGTACTTC
TRBJ2-3,many,TRBV7-9,.,CASSLVSSVGDTQYF,TGTGCCAGCAGCTTAGTTTCCAGCGTTGGAGATACGCAGTATTTT
TRBJ2-7,.,TRBV7-9,TRBD2,CASRNTSGTENEQYF,TGTGCCAGCAGGAATACTAGCGGAACTGAAAACGAGCAGTACTTC
TRBJ1-1,few,TRBV5-1,.,CASSFYGQNTEAFF,TGCGCCAGCAGCTTCTACGGACAGAACACTGAAGCTTTCTTT
TRBJ1-1,few,TRBV5-6,TRBD1,CASSPDRGEAFF,TGTGCCAGCAGCCCGGACAGGGGGGAAGCTTTCTTT
TRBJ2-5,.,TRBV29-1,TRBD1,CSVEDLGTAKQETQYF,TGCAGCGTTGAAGATCTTGGGACAGCCAAACAAGAGACCCAGTACTTC
TRBJ2-7,.,TRBV27,.,CASSLIPFSYEQYF,TGTGCCAGCAGTTTAATCCCCTTCTCCTACGAGCAGTACTTC
TRBJ2-1,many,TRBV20-1,TRBD2,CSASKTSAISYNEQFF,TGCAGTGCATCCAAGACTAGCGCTATCTCCTACAATGAGCAGTTCTTC
TRBJ1-1,many,TRBV29-1,.,CSVGRGNTEAFF,TGCAGCGTTGGGAGGGGGAACACTGAAGCTTTCTTT
TRBJ2-2,many,TRBV7-9,.,CASSFRPGELFF,TGTGCCAGCAGCTTCCGTCCCGGGGAGCTGTTTTTT
TRBJ2-1,many,TRBV29-1,.,CSVPRSYNEQFF,TGCAGCGTTCCCCGATCCTACAATGAGCAGTTCTTC
TRBJ1-1,.,TRBV7-9,.,CASSLGQAFF,TGTGCCAGCAGCTTGGGTCAAGCTTTCTTT
TRBJ1-4,.,TRBV29-1,.,CSVEVRALNEKLFF,TGCAGCGTTGAAGTCCGGGCCTTAAATGAAAAACTGTTTTTT
TRBJ2-7,many,TRBV6-1,.,CASEPTIAVGEQYF,TGTGCCAGCGAACCAACCATCGCGGTCGGGGAGCAGTACTTC
TRBJ2-5,.,TRBV28,TRBD1,CASSLYHETGGPETQYF,TGTGCCAGCAGTTTATACCACGAGACAGGGGGTCCGGAGACCCAGTACTTC
TRBJ2-7,few,TRBV12-3/TRBV12-4,.,CASSFHVIGSAYYEQYF,TGTGCCAGCAGTTTTCATGTGATAGGTTCCGCATACTACGAGCAGTACTTC
TRBJ1-3,few,TRBV7-2,TRBD1,CASSLRTTGSPGNTIYF,TGTGCCAGCAGCCTGAGAACGACAGGGTCTCCTGGAAACACCATATATTTT
TRBJ1-3,.,TRBV29-1,.,CSVVINNSGNTIYF,TGCAGCGTTGTAATTAACAACTCTGGAAACACCATATATTTT
TRBJ2-5,many,TRBV29-1,.,CSVEVRTHQETQYF,TGCAGCGTCGAAGTTCGGACGCACCAAGAGACCCAGTACTTC
TRBJ2-2,.,TRBV11-3,TRBD2,CASSPWEGNTGELFF,TGTGCCAGCAGCCCGTGGGAGGGGAACACCGGGGAGCTGTTTTTT
TRBJ2-7,few,TRBV15,.,CATSTHDEQYF,TGTGCCACCAGCACACACGACGAGCAGTACTTC
TRBJ2-1,few,TRBV12-5,.,CASGSSNEQFF,TGTGCTAGTGGTTCCTCTAATGAGCAGTTCTTC
TRBJ2-1,few,TRBV12-3/TRBV12-4,.,CASSQRSGVLWDNEQFF,TGTGCCAGCAGTCAACGCTCGGGGGTCCTTTGGGACAATGAGCAGTTCTTC
TRBJ2-3,few,TRBV28,.,CATRVTDTQYF,TGTGCCACCCGCGTCACAGATACGCAGTATTTT
TRBJ2-7,few,TRBV20-1,.,CSAPKGPEGTYEQYF,TGCAGTGCTCCCAAAGGGCCAGAGGGAACCTACGAGCAGTACTTC
TRBJ2-1,few,TRBV7-9,.,CASSLRDGQFF,TGTGCCAGCAGCTTGAGGGACGGGCAGTTCTTC
TRBJ2-3,.,TRBV16,.,CASSQSAADTQYF,TGTGCCAGCAGCCAAAGCGCCGCAGATACGCAGTATTTT
TRBJ1-4,.,TRBV13,.,CASSLGTETNEKLFF,TGTGCCAGCAGCTTAGGGACGGAAACTAATGAAAAACTGTTTTTT
TRBJ1-1,few,TRBV28,.,CASSHPRGPTGGTEAFF,TGTGCCAGCAGCCACCCACGCGGTCCCACGGGGGGCACTGAAGCTTTCTTT
TRBJ2-5,.,TRBV15,.,CATSRSRDQETQYF,TGTGCCACCAGCAGATCTAGGGATCAAGAGACCCAGTACTTC
TRBJ2-7,few,TRBV20-1,.,CSARDRDIMYEQYF,TGCAGTGCTAGAGACCGGGACATCATGTACGAGCAGTACTTC
TRBJ1-2,many,TRBV7-9,.,CASSLEGRFYGYTF,TGTGCCAGCAGCTTAGAAGGGCGCTTCTATGGCTACACCTTC
TRBJ2-1,few,TRBV5-1,.,CASSLGLDSYNEQFF,TGCGCCAGCAGCTTGGGGCTGGACTCCTACAATGAGCAGTTCTTC
TRBJ2-7,many,TRBV5-1,.,CASSLDRSEQYF,TGCGCCAGCAGCTTGGATCGGTCCGAGCAGTACTTC
TRBJ2-2,few,TRBV18,TRBD1,CASSLTGSGTGELFF,TGTGCCAGCTCACTGACAGGGTCCGGCACCGGGGAGCTGTTTTTT
TRBJ1-4,.,TRBV6-5,.,CASSYTGGANEKLFF,TGTGCCAGCAGTTACACCGGGGGGGCTAATGAAAAACTGTTTTTT